This T cell receptor (beta chain) was observed in a study of metastatic and nonmetastatic thyroid tumors. With MiXCR, TCRdb reprocessed the PCR reads. The repertoire holds about 33,000 clones, with under 14% as singletons. Ahead of thyroid surgery, no patient had received treatment of any kind. What was sequenced was blood. This sequence was found in a female donor with papillary thyroid cancer or a benign thyroid nodule (not recorded which). Some clones in this sample may be carry-over from other donors' samples.

The CDR3: CASSSLRDRESSPLHF. The CDR3 DNA reads as TGTGCCAGCAGTTCCTTAAGGGACAGGGAGAGCTCACCCCTCCACTTT. The rearrangement uses TRBV27 and TRBJ1-6; 9 positions agree with TRBD1. Losses at the gene ends were 4 bases for V and 10 bases for J; bases not matched to a gene: 11. The CDR3 has 16 residues. Germline lookup yields CDR1 MNHEY and CDR2 SMNVEV (reference sequence).